The clone carrying this T cell receptor (beta chain) is a singleton in its sample. A much larger clone lies a single base off, so this may be a read error. This record comes from a study of T-cell reconstitution after alpha-beta-depleted transplantation in children. The CDR3 sequence is 12 residues long. Germline CDR1 is MNHNS and CDR2 is SASEGT. Trimming took 4 bases from V and 12 from J; bases not matched to a gene: 3. Unique molecular identifiers featured in how the TCRbeta library was prepared. Each CDR3 protein is one row after TCRdb ran MiXCR on the PCR reads. The table records hundreds of thousands of distinct CDR3 sequences, around 11% of them present only once.

The receptor was derived from a human donor who donated a stem cell graft to a child with acute lymphoblastic leukemia. The rearrangement links TRBV6-1 to TRBJ2-1; 10 bases align to TRBD1. This specimen was PBMCs from the stem cell graft donor, taken from the stem cell graft. CDR3 in DNA: TGTGCCAGCAGTGGGACAGGGGGGTCGCAGTTCTTC. It codes for CASSGTGGSQFF.